This T cell receptor beta chain emerged from a study of T-cell reconstitution after alpha-beta-depleted transplantation in children. Study findings and constraints: T-cell counts and diversity at one year post-transplant came mainly from newly produced T cells.

This clonotype was counted a few times. What it recognizes is unknown. The library targeted TCRbeta and was prepared with unique molecular identifiers. TCRdb reprocessed the PCR reads with MiXCR, giving one entry per CDR3 protein. In the table there are roughly 340,000 distinct CDR3 sequences, 15% to 20% of which are singletons. After removal of 4 bases from V and 5 bases from J, the junction contained 11 bases not matched to a gene. Germline CDR1 SGDLS, CDR2 YYNGEE. This CDR3 has 16 residues. The source is a male patient between 2 and 9 years old who had a stem cell transplant for acute lymphoblastic leukemia, so the T cells may come from the graft donor. Source: PBMCs, mostly from graft donor cells, taken 360 days after TCRalphabeta/CD19-depleted stem cell transplant. This chain joins TRBV9 and TRBJ2-3, with 9 bases fitting TRBD2. This CDR3 reads CASSPQREEGGDTQYF. In DNA form, the CDR3 reads TGTGCCAGCAGCCCCCAGCGGGAGGAGGGAGGAGATACGCAGTATTTT.